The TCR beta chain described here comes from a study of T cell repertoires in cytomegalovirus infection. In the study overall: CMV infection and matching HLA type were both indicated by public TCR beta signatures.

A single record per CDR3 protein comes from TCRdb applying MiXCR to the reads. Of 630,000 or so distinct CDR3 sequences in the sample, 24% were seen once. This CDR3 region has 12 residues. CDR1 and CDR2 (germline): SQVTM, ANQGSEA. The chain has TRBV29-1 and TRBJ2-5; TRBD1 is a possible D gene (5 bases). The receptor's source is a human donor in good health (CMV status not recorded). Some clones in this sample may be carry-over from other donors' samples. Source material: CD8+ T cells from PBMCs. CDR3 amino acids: CNQRGLTETQYF. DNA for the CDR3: TGCAACCAAAGGGGTCTTACAGAGACCCAGTACTTC.